The 2 T cell receptor beta chains presented below share a single source sample, sequenced in a study of cytomegalovirus exposure and HLA in healthy donors. Vbeta (60) and Jbeta (13) primers were used in the PCR. The protocol was immunoSEQ multiplex PCR, while the TCRdb copy is restricted to in-frame clones and leaves out a portion. The table has under 200,000 clones, 70% to 80% seen once; the top ten hold about 2.3%. Specimen: PBMCs. The receptors stem from a woman in her fifties or sixties in good health and CMV-seronegative.

The V and J genes are TRBV9 and TRBJ1-2; TRBD1 is a possible D gene (5 bases). This CDR3 is built from 14 residues. Trimming took off 0 bases at V and 2 bases at J, with 8 bases between the two ends. Germline CDR1 and CDR2: SGDLS and YYNGEE. DNA for the CDR3: TGTGCCAGCAGCGTAGATGGACAAAACTATGGCTACACCTTC. Amino acid sequence: CASSVDGQNYGYTF.

V and J are TRBV7-9 and TRBJ2-4, with 8 bases aligning to TRBD1. The CDR3 extends over 16 amino acids. The ends lost 5 bases at V and 1 base at J; junction bases unmatched: 7. CDR1 is SEHNR and CDR2 is FQNEAQ in the germline V gene (reference sequence). The CDR3 here is CASSARGHWAKNIQYF. The CDR3 DNA reads as TGTGCCAGCAGCGCCAGGGGGCATTGGGCCAAAAACATTCAGTACTTC.